This is a list of T cell receptor beta chains from one sample in a study of control samples from healthy donors and cancer patients. Profiling relied on immunoSEQ multiplex PCR, and the TCRdb table lists in-frame clones only, not all of them. This sample has about 98,000 clones, with roughly 86% found just once. Sequencing used blood. All receptors derive from a man aged 55-75 years in good health. The CDR3 runs from the conserved cysteine through the conserved F or W. The D gene is left open where the match is weak. Clone size is stated in some rows and not others, as once, few, many or a class when expanded.

j_call v_call clone_size d_call cdr3_nt cdr3_aa
TRBJ1-6 TRBV7-9 NA NA TGTGCCAGCAGCTTAGTCGCAGGCCCCTCACCCCTCCACTTT CASSLVAGPSPLHF
TRBJ2-1 TRBV2 NA TRBD2 TGTGCCAGCAGTGAAACCCGGGTGGGACTAGCGGGGAATGAGCAGTTCTTC CASSETRVGLAGNEQFF
TRBJ2-7 TRBV7-9 NA NA TGTGCCAGCAGCTTAGCGGGAGACAGAAACGAGCAGTACTTC CASSLAGDRNEQYF
TRBJ2-7 TRBV15 NA TRBD1 TGTGCCACCAGCTCGTACGGGACAGGGGCCTACGAGCAGTACTTC CATSSYGTGAYEQYF
TRBJ1-3 TRBV19 once NA TGTGCCAGTATGGGGGAAAGAACCACCGGGGGAGGAAACACCATATATTTT CASMGERTTGGGNTIYF
TRBJ2-2 TRBV4-1 NA TRBD2 TGCGCCAGCAGGCGGGGGTCGAACACCGGGGAGCTGTTTTTT CASRRGSNTGELFF
TRBJ1-5 TRBV2 NA NA TGTGCCAGCAGTGATGAGGGCAATCAGCCCCAGCATTTT CASSDEGNQPQHF
TRBJ1-1 TRBV5-1 NA NA TGCGCCAGCAGCTTGATACAGAACACTGAAGCTTTCTTT CASSLIQNTEAFF
TRBJ2-3 TRBV15 NA NA TGTGCCACCAGCAGAGATAGGGAAGGGGGCACAGATACGCAGTATTTT CATSRDREGGTDTQYF
TRBJ2-7 TRBV3-1/TRBV3-2 few NA TGTGCCAGCAGCCAAGAAAGCTCCTACGAGCAGTACTTC CASSQESSYEQYF
TRBJ2-1 TRBV24-1 once NA TGTGCCACCAGCAGATATGGTTATGAGCAGTTCTTC CATSRYGYEQFF
TRBJ1-3 TRBV5-1 once NA TGCGCCAGCAGTACAGGTACTGGAAACACCATATATTTT CASSTGTGNTIYF
TRBJ1-2 TRBV19 NA NA TGTGCCAGTAGTACCGGCCAACCTAACTATGGCTACACCTTC CASSTGQPNYGYTF
TRBJ2-7 TRBV7-2 NA TRBD2 TGTGCCAGCAGCGGAGGGACTAGCGGCTACGAGCAGTACTTC CASSGGTSGYEQYF
TRBJ1-1 TRBV3-1/TRBV3-2 NA NA TGTGCCAGCAGTGGGGGGAACACTGAAGCTTTCTTT CASSGGNTEAFF
TRBJ2-5 TRBV25-1 NA NA TGTACCAGCAGTGCCCGGGACGGACGAGGAGGGACCCAGTACTTC CTSSARDGRGGTQYF
TRBJ2-5 TRBV5-1 NA TRBD1 TGCGCCAGCAGCCTGGACAGGGGACAAGAGACCCAGTACTTC CASSLDRGQETQYF
TRBJ2-3 TRBV7-2 NA NA TGTGCCAGCAGTTGGGCAGGCGGGAGCACAGATACGCAGTATTTT CASSWAGGSTDTQYF
TRBJ1-1 TRBV7-3 NA NA TGTGCCAGCAGCTTATATCTGAACACTGAAGCTTTCTTT CASSLYLNTEAFF
TRBJ1-3 TRBV7-9 NA NA TGTGCCAGCAGCCATGGGCAATCTGGAAACACCATATATTTT CASSHGQSGNTIYF
TRBJ2-1 TRBV2 few TRBD2 TGTGCCAGCAGAGGACTAGCGGGGGCGTACAATGAGCAGTTCTTC CASRGLAGAYNEQFF
TRBJ1-1 TRBV28 NA NA TGTGCCAGCAGTTTGGGGCCCCCTGAAGCTTTCTTT CASSLGPPEAFF
TRBJ2-1 TRBV10-3 NA NA TGTGCCATCAGTGGCGTCGGCTCCTACAATGAGCAGTTCTTC CAISGVGSYNEQFF
TRBJ2-3 TRBV7-9 NA TRBD2 TGTGCCAGCATCCACATAGGCATTCGCGGGAGTCGCACAGATACGCAGTATTTT CASIHIGIRGSRTDTQYF
TRBJ2-1 TRBV19 NA NA TGTGCCAGTAAAGGTATATCCGAGGTGAATGAGCAGTTCTTC CASKGISEVNEQFF
TRBJ1-6 TRBV5-1 NA NA NA CASSSSGQGNYNSPLHF
TRBJ2-3 TRBV3-1/TRBV3-2 NA NA TGTGCCAGCAGCCTCGGATCCAGCACAGATACGCAGTATTTT CASSLGSSTDTQYF
TRBJ2-1 TRBV30 few TRBD2 TGTGCCTGGAGTAGCGGGGCCCGCAATGAGCAGTTCTTC CAWSSGARNEQFF
TRBJ2-3 TRBV9 few NA TGTGCCAGCAGCGTATCCGGGGGAGATACGCAGTATTTT CASSVSGGDTQYF
TRBJ2-6 TRBV4-2 once TRBD1 TGTGCCAGCAGCCAAGAGGAGACAGGGGGAATGGTCTCTGGGGCCAACGTCCTGACTTTC CASSQEETGGMVSGANVLTF
TRBJ2-7 TRBV4-1 many TRBD1 TGCGCCAGCAGCCAAGCCGGGACAGGGGTTAACGAGCAGTACTTC CASSQAGTGVNEQYF
TRBJ2-7 TRBV5-1 NA NA TGCGCCAGCAGCTTGGAAGGGGGGCCTTCCTACGAGCAGTACTTC CASSLEGGPSYEQYF
TRBJ2-3 TRBV19 NA NA TGTGCCAGCCAGAAAGGTCGGGGGGCAGGCACAGATACGCAGTATTTT CASQKGRGAGTDTQYF
TRBJ2-1 TRBV30 NA NA TGTGCCTGGAGTGTACGGGAAAATGAGCAGTTCTTC CAWSVRENEQFF
TRBJ1-1 TRBV19 NA NA TGTGCCAGTAGCACCTACTTAAACACTGAAGCTTTCTTT CASSTYLNTEAFF
TRBJ2-3 TRBV6-4 NA NA TGTGCCAGCAGTGACCGGTTCGGGGGCGATACGCAGTATTTT CASSDRFGGDTQYF
TRBJ2-5 TRBV28 once NA TGTGCCAGCAGGTGTCGAGGGGGGGGCCGAGATTGCCAAGAGACCCAGTACTTC CASRCRGGGRDCQETQYF